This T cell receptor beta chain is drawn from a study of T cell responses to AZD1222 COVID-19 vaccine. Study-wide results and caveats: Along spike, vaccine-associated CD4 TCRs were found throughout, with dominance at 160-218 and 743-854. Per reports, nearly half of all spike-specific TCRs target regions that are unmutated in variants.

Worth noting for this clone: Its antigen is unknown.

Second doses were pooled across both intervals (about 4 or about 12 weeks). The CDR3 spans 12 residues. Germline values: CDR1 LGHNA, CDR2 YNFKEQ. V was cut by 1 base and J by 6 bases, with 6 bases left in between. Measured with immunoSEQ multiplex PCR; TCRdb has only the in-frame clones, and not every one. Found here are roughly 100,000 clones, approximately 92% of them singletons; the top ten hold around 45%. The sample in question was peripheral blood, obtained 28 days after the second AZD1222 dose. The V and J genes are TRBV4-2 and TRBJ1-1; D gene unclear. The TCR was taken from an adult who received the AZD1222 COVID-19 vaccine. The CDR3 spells CASSQGPAEAFF. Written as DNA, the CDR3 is TGTGCCAGCAGCCAAGGCCCCGCTGAAGCTTTCTTT.